The 15 T cell receptor beta chains below were found in one sample sequenced in a study of blood T cell repertoires in COVID-19. Sequencing was performed with immunoSEQ multiplex PCR; in TCRdb, only in-frame clones are kept and a portion is missing. Of roughly 290,000 clones listed, 90% are singletons. Sample: PBMCs or T cells enriched from blood (not recorded which). These receptor sequences come from a woman between 18 and 29 years old with acute COVID-19.

This chain connects TRBV4-1 to TRBJ2-1; 8 nucleotides agree with TRBD2. The J segment lost 0 bases and the V segment lost 0 bases, leaving 4 bases of the junction unmatched. CDR3 size: 17 residues. Germline V gene lookup returns CDR1 MGHRA and CDR2 YSYEKL. Here the CDR3 DNA reads TGCGCCAGCAGCCAAGATCAGAGCGGGAGCTCCTACAATGAGCAGTTCTTC. Protein sequence: CASSQDQSGSSYNEQFF.

The chain is built from TRBV7-3 and TRBJ2-1, with 8 bases aligning to TRBD1. CDR1 SGHTA and CDR2 FQGTGA come from the germline V gene. The CDR3 covers 19 residues. Trimming took 1 base from V and 2 from J; bases not matched to a gene: 13. The CDR3 sequence is CASSLMGGRTGRTYNEQFF. The CDR3 DNA is TGTGCCAGCAGCTTAATGGGGGGACGGACAGGGCGGACCTACAATGAGCAGTTCTTC.

The V call is TRBV19, the J call TRBJ2-7, with 11 bases matching TRBD2. Trimming cost V 4 bases and J 0 bases; bases outside gene matches: 2. The germline CDR1 and CDR2 sequences are LNHDA and SQIVND (reference sequence). The CDR3 has 15 amino acids. The CDR3 here is CASSTLAGGSYEQYF. As DNA, the CDR3 is TGTGCCAGTAGTACCCTAGCGGGAGGCTCCTACGAGCAGTACTTC.

This sequence joins TRBV19 and TRBJ1-1; possible D gene TRBD1, 6 bases. The CDR3 has 14 amino acids. The V end was cut by 4 bases, the J end by 3 bases, with 12 bases between. From germline, CDR1 is LNHDA and CDR2 SQIVND (reference sequence). This CDR3 reads CASSTGHPYTEAFF. The DNA of the CDR3 is TGTGCCAGTAGTACGGGACACCCTTACACTGAAGCTTTCTTT. Full variable domain (rest looked up from reference TRBV19 and TRBJ1-1): DGGITQSPKYLFRKEGQNVTLSCEQNLNHDAMYWYRQDPGQGLRLIYYSQIVNDFQKGDIAEGYSVSREKKESFPLTVTSAQKNPTAFYLCASSTGHPYTEAFFGQGTRLTVV.

The V and J genes are TRBV2 and TRBJ2-3; D is uncertain. The germline V and J ends were trimmed by 11 bases and 0 bases, with 15 bases remaining between them. Germline CDR1 SNHLY, CDR2 FYNNEI. This CDR3 has 14 amino acids. CDR3 residues: CAGKLGSSTDTQYF. The CDR3 DNA is TGTGCCGGAAAGCTGGGCTCTAGCACAGATACGCAGTATTTT.

The chain has TRBV3-1 (or the pseudogene TRBV3-2) and TRBJ2-1; D may be TRBD2 (5 bases). Between the trimmed V and J ends, which lost 0 bases and 4 bases, there was a span of 10 bases. The CDR3 is 15 residues long. CDR1 is LGHDT, CDR2 YNNKEL, per germline (reference sequence). CDR3 bases: TGTGCCAGCAGCCAAGATGAACGGGATTACAATGAGCAGTTCTTC. This translates into CASSQDERDYNEQFF.

The J gene is TRBJ2-7, the V gene TRBV7-2, with TRBD2 as a possible D gene (6 bases). Germline CDR1 is SGHTA and CDR2 is FQGNSA. The CDR3 totals 12 residues. V was clipped by 5 bases and J by 8 bases, with 13 bases between them. CDR3 coding DNA: TGTGCCAGCAGCCCCCGACTAGGCAAGCAGTACTTC. This gives the protein CASSPRLGKQYF.

V and J are TRBV5-1 and TRBJ1-6; possible D gene TRBD1, 5 bases. The CDR3 consists of 14 residues. Trimming cost V 2 bases and J 5 bases, with 8 bases left between them. Germline values: CDR1 SGHRS, CDR2 YFSETQ. CDR3 sequence (DNA): TGCGCCAGCAGCTTTTGGACACATAATTCACCCCTCCACTTT. Its translation is CASSFWTHNSPLHF.

The chain has TRBV10-3 and TRBJ2-1; 8 bases are a match to TRBD1. After removal of 10 bases from V and 6 bases from J, the junction contained 11 bases not matched to a gene. The CDR3 has 14 amino acids. Germline V gene sequence: CDR1 ENHRY, CDR2 SYGVKD. The chain's CDR3 is CASHEPGQGNEQFF. The DNA for the CDR3 is TGTGCCAGCCACGAGCCAGGACAGGGCAATGAGCAGTTCTTC.

The rearrangement links TRBV28 to TRBJ2-7, with 7 bases matching TRBD2. Unmatched junction bases numbered 7, after V lost 5 bases and J lost 3 bases. Germline V gene sequence: CDR1 MDHEN, CDR2 SYDVKM. The CDR3 has 14 amino acids. CDR3 loop: CASSRTRWGYEQYF. The CDR3 DNA reads as TGTGCCAGCAGTCGGACTAGGTGGGGCTACGAGCAGTACTTC.

The chain employs TRBV19 and TRBJ2-4; 9 positions agree with TRBD1. Trimming took 5 bases from V and 6 from J; bases not matched to a gene: 2. CDR3 length: 13 residues. CDR1 and CDR2 (germline): LNHDA, SQIVND (reference sequence). The CDR3 here is CASSPGQGNIQYF. Written as DNA, the CDR3 is TGTGCCAGTAGTCCGGGACAGGGAAACATTCAGTACTTC.

V usage is TRBV7-6 and J usage is TRBJ2-7, with 11 bases aligning to TRBD2. V lost 3 bases and J lost 2; bases outside the gene matches: 9. The CDR3 is 17 residues long. Germline CDR1 reads SGHVS; CDR2 reads FNYEAQ. CDR3 protein: CASSFRSLAGGAYEQYF. In nucleotides, the CDR3 is TGTGCCAGCAGCTTCCGGAGTCTAGCGGGAGGTGCCTACGAGCAGTACTTC.

The chain links TRBV11-2 to TRBJ2-7; 8 nucleotides agree with TRBD1. The CDR3 loop spans 14 amino acids. The germline gives CDR1 SGHAT, CDR2 FQNNGV. V lost 5 bases, J lost 3 bases, and 6 bases stayed unmatched. CDR3 DNA: TGTGCCAGCAGCGCCCGACAGGGGATCTACGAGCAGTACTTC. Protein: CASSARQGIYEQYF.

The CDR3 bases are TGTGCCAGTAGTATAGGTCGGGTTTCGGGACAGGTTACTGCCGAGCAGTACTTC. Protein sequence: CASSIGRVSGQVTAEQYF. This sequence joins TRBV19 and TRBJ2-7; 8 bases map to TRBD1. Per the germline V gene, CDR1 is LNHDA and CDR2 is SQIVND (reference sequence). Trimming took 1 base from V and 6 from J; bases not matched to a gene: 17. There are 18 residues in the CDR3.

Points on this clone: In the same sample, other DNA sequences code for this CDR3. This chain uses TRBV6-2 or TRBV6-3 with TRBJ2-1; 7 nucleotides match TRBD2. CDR3 length: 15 residues. Per the germline V gene, CDR1 is MNHEY and CDR2 is SVGEGT. V shed 2 bases and J 0 bases; nucleotides not matched to a gene: 1. The CDR3 DNA reads as TGTGCCAGCAGTTACGGCGGGAGCTCCTACAATGAGCAGTTCTTC. This gives the protein CASSYGGSSYNEQFF.